This entry is about one TCR beta chain. Its antigen is not known. From the 5' RACE reads, TCRdb called clonotypes with MiXCR, one entry per CDR3 protein. The sample shows approximately 570,000 distinct CDR3 sequences, 18% of them seen only once. These data come from a study of T-cell memory formation after mild COVID-19. Trimming removed 3 bases at V and 3 bases at J, with 8 bases between. The CDR3 spans 12 residues. Germline CDR1 and CDR2: DFQATT and SNEGSKA (reference sequence). Whole-study findings and limits: Clones contracting over day 15 to 85 were CD4/CD8 balanced, with later expanders leaning CD4+.

This chain links TRBV20-1 with TRBJ1-1, with D perhaps TRBD1 (5 bases). Sample: PBMCs or a T cell subset sorted from them (not recorded which). The source is an adult woman who had mild COVID-19 (a few samples of this study predate the infection). Cell type and time point are not known. CDR3 sequence (DNA): TGCAGTGCTAGCAGGGTGGACACTGAAGCTTTCTTT. Protein: CSASRVDTEAFF.